These 21 T cell receptor beta chains share one sample of origin, sequenced in a study of OX40 agonist ivuxolimab in advanced cancers. Profiled with immunoSEQ multiplex PCR; TCRdb holds only in-frame clones, not every one. Among more than 20,000 clones, approximately 87% were seen once, and the ten largest hold around 38%. Sequences were derived from CD4+ or CD8+ T cells sorted from blood, sampled in a trial of the OX40 agonist ivuxolimab. The receptor set was obtained from an adult with an advanced solid tumor such as melanoma, head and neck, liver or kidney cancer.

This clone was detected a few times. The chain joins TRBV12-5 to TRBJ1-1; tentative D call: TRBD1 (6 bases). Trimming removed 5 bases at V and 1 base at J, with 11 bases between. CDR3 length: 14 amino acids. Germline lookup yields CDR1 LGHNT and CDR2 FRNRAP. The CDR3 is CASGPGQKNTEAFF. The CDR3 coding sequence is TGTGCTAGTGGTCCAGGACAGAAGAACACTGAAGCTTTCTTT.

This clone was observed a single time. The V and J genes are TRBV29-1 and TRBJ2-1; the match to TRBD2 covers 7 bases. J was trimmed by 3 bases and V by 0 bases; bases with no gene match: 8. Germline V gene data show CDR1 as SQVTM and CDR2 as ANQGSEA. The CDR3 contains 16 residues. The CDR3 loop is CSVEEPLRGDYNEQFF. The DNA for the CDR3 is TGCAGCGTTGAAGAGCCCCTCCGGGGGGACTACAATGAGCAGTTCTTC.

The chain has TRBV4-2 and TRBJ2-1, with 7 bases that match TRBD1. The CDR3 runs 18 residues. In germline, CDR1 is LGHNA, CDR2 YNFKEQ. V gave up 2 bases and J gave up 6 bases; unmatched junction bases: 16. CDR3 sequence (DNA): TGTGCCAGCAGCCAATACCCCCCCGGACAGGATCAATTCAATGAGCAGTTCTTC. Residues: CASSQYPPGQDQFNEQFF.

This chain links TRBV10-3 with TRBJ1-4; 7 bases align to TRBD1. V shed 5 bases and J 1 base; nucleotides not matched to a gene: 4. The germline V gene encodes CDR1 ENHRY and CDR2 SYGVKD. The CDR3 is 15 residues long. CDR3 in amino acids: CAISQGVVTNEKLFF. DNA of the CDR3: TGTGCCATCAGTCAGGGGGTAGTAACTAATGAAAAACTGTTTTTT.

This chain connects TRBV7-6 to TRBJ2-7; TRBD1 might be the D (5 bases). With 0 bases removed from V and 0 bases from J, the gap between germline ends came to 9 bases. Germline values: CDR1 SGHVS, CDR2 FNYEAQ. There are 15 residues in the CDR3. CDR3 DNA: TGTGCCAGCAGCTTAGCCTGGGGCGCCTCCTACGAGCAGTACTTC. Protein: CASSLAWGASYEQYF.

A single count supports this clone. The chain combines TRBV6-5 with TRBJ2-7; D ambiguous. Germline-derived CDR1 and CDR2 are MNHEY and SVGAGI. V gave up 8 bases and J gave up 0 bases, with 5 bases separating them. The CDR3 length is 11 residues. CDR3 nucleotides: TGTGCCAGCTGGGGCTCCTACGAGCAGTACTTC. This codes for CASWGSYEQYF.

The chain is built from TRBV5-1 and TRBJ2-7; D is ambiguous. CDR3 length: 14 residues. Germline CDR1 is SGHRS and CDR2 is YFSETQ. Between the trimmed V and J ends, which lost 6 bases and 2 bases, there was a span of 15 bases. CDR3: CASTRDWDPYEQYF. The CDR3 DNA sequence: TGCGCCAGCACCCGTGACTGGGATCCCTACGAGCAGTACTTC.

This clone is a singleton in its sample. The chain employs TRBV29-1 and TRBJ1-2; 9 positions match TRBD1. Germline CDR1 and CDR2: SQVTM and ANQGSEA. CDR3 length equals 20 residues. V lost 8 bases and J lost 6; bases outside the gene matches: 31. The CDR3 spells CSILRDYPNIVGTGIDGYTF. The CDR3, as DNA: TGCAGCATACTCCGGGATTATCCCAACATTGTGGGGACAGGGATTGATGGCTACACCTTC.

The chain joins TRBV6-1 to TRBJ2-7; the match to TRBD1 covers 7 bases. CDR1 is MNHNS, CDR2 SASEGT, per germline. Unmatched junction bases numbered 4, after V lost 2 bases and J lost 3 bases. This CDR3 contains 14 residues. The CDR3 DNA is TGTGCCAGCAGTGAAATAGGACAGGACTACGAGCAGTACTTC. Translation gives CASSEIGQDYEQYF.

The chain is built from TRBV4-1 and TRBJ2-5; 9 bases agree with TRBD2. Germline lookup yields CDR1 MGHRA and CDR2 YSYEKL. Losses at the gene ends were 3 bases for V and 2 bases for J; bases not matched to a gene: 4. The length of the CDR3 is 15 residues. The CDR3 here is CASSHPTSGQETQYF. CDR3 coding DNA: TGCGCCAGCAGCCATCCGACTAGCGGTCAAGAGACCCAGTACTTC.

This chain links TRBV9 with TRBJ2-7; no definite D call. The CDR3 runs to 15 residues. V lost 0 bases and J 0 bases, leaving 10 bases between the germline ends. Looked up from germline, CDR1 is SGDLS and CDR2 is YYNGEE. The DNA of the CDR3 is TGTGCCAGCAGCGTAGACAGATCCCGCTCCTACGAGCAGTACTTC. It encodes CASSVDRSRSYEQYF.

V and J are TRBV5-4 and TRBJ2-3, with D maybe TRBD2 (7 bases). Germline V gene sequence: CDR1 SGHNT, CDR2 YYREEE (reference sequence). V lost 9 bases to trimming and J lost 1 base, with 15 bases between them. This CDR3 region has 14 residues. DNA for the CDR3: TGTGCCATGGAGGGGGGGTCGGGCACAGATACGCAGTATTTT. Translating gives CAMEGGSGTDTQYF.

This clone was observed a few times. The chain links TRBV4-1 to TRBJ1-5; 7 bases are shared with TRBD1. V gave up 6 bases and J gave up 4 bases; unmatched junction bases: 9. CDR1 is MGHRA and CDR2 is YSYEKL in the germline V gene. This CDR3 spans 15 amino acids. The CDR3 sequence is CASRDIKGANQPQHF. CDR3 bases: TGCGCCAGCAGAGATATTAAGGGGGCGAATCAGCCCCAGCATTTT.

The chain recombines TRBV29-1 with TRBJ2-7, with D tentatively TRBD1 (7 bases). CDR3 length equals 14 residues. CDR1 and CDR2 from the germline V gene are SQVTM and ANQGSEA. V lost 4 bases, J lost 6 bases, and 19 bases lay in between. CDR3 nucleotides: TGCAGCGTTGCCTGGGCGGAGGGGGCCCTCGAGCAGTACTTC. Its protein is CSVAWAEGALEQYF.

V usage is TRBV19 and J usage is TRBJ2-7; the D is unclear. Germline V gene lookup returns CDR1 LNHDA and CDR2 SQIVND (reference sequence). Trimming shortened V by 3 bases and J by 6 bases, and 12 bases separated the two germline ends. The CDR3 sequence is 13 residues long. The CDR3, as DNA: TGTGCCAGTAGTATTTCCCCGGTCTCCGAGCAGTACTTC. It yields the protein CASSISPVSEQYF. Looking up the rest from reference TRBV19 and TRBJ2-7 gives the full variable domain: DGGITQSPKYLFRKEGQNVTLSCEQNLNHDAMYWYRQDPGQGLRLIYYSQIVNDFQKGDIAEGYSVSREKKESFPLTVTSAQKNPTAFYLCASSISPVSEQYFGPGTRLTVT.

V and J are TRBV27 and TRBJ1-2; TRBD1 matches 12 bases. Trimming removed 5 bases from V and 2 bases from J; junction bases left unmatched: 9. The CDR3 spans 17 residues. Germline-derived CDR1 and CDR2 are MNHEY and SMNVEV (reference sequence). In DNA form, the CDR3 reads TGTGCCAGCAGTGCCTACATGGGACAGGGGGCAAACTATGGCTACACCTTC. Protein sequence: CASSAYMGQGANYGYTF.

The chain has TRBV27 and TRBJ2-1; D is possibly TRBD1 (5 bases). CDR3 length: 13 amino acids. The V and J ends lost 5 bases and 6 bases respectively, with 11 bases between them. CDR1 and CDR2 (germline): MNHEY, SMNVEV (reference sequence). CDR3: CASSPDSLNEQFF. Here the CDR3 DNA reads TGTGCCAGCAGTCCCGACAGCCTCAATGAGCAGTTCTTC.

The chain carries TRBV5-6 and TRBJ2-7; unclear D gene. Germline V gene sequence: CDR1 SGHDT, CDR2 YYEEEE. Trimming took off 4 bases at V and 5 bases at J, with 16 bases between the two ends. The CDR3 has 14 amino acids. The CDR3 sequence is CASSPPLEVHEQYF. DNA of the CDR3: TGTGCCAGCAGCCCTCCGCTCGAGGTCCACGAGCAGTACTTC.

The chain is built from TRBV5-4 and TRBJ2-7, with D possibly matching TRBD2 (6 bases). Germline values: CDR1 SGHNT, CDR2 YYREEE (reference sequence). This CDR3 has 14 amino acids. Trimming removed 4 bases from V and 4 bases from J, with 15 bases in between. The CDR3, as DNA: TGTGCCAGCAGCACGAACCTAGCGCCGTACGAGCAGTACTTC. Its translation: CASSTNLAPYEQYF.

The V and J genes are TRBV6-4 and TRBJ1-1; 9 nucleotides match TRBD1. The CDR3 is 15 amino acids. Germline V gives CDR1 MRHNA, CDR2 SNTAGT. V shed 4 bases, J shed 4 bases, and the junction held 7 bases outside the gene matches. The CDR3 spells CASSARTGGFTEAFF. The CDR3 bases are TGTGCCAGCAGTGCACGAACAGGGGGCTTCACTGAAGCTTTCTTT.

The chain combines TRBV7-8 with TRBJ2-5; tentatively, D is TRBD2 (6 bases). Germline values: CDR1 SGHVS, CDR2 FQNEAQ. CDR3 size: 15 residues. Trimming cost V 0 bases and J 1 base, with 9 bases left between them. The CDR3 region has the DNA TGTGCCAGCAGCTTAGCACTAGCAGCCCAAGAGACCCAGTACTTC. Amino acid sequence: CASSLALAAQETQYF. Drawing the rest from reference TRBV7-8 and TRBJ2-5, the complete variable domain is GAGVSQSPRYKVAKRGQDVALRCDPISGHVSLFWYQQALGQGPEFLTYFQNEAQLDKSGLPSDRFFAERPEGSVSTLKIQRTQQEDSAVYLCASSLALAAQETQYFGPGTRLLVL.